The 6 T cell receptor beta chains presented below share a single source sample, sequenced in a study of OX40 agonist ivuxolimab in advanced cancers. TCRdb's table, derived via immunoSEQ multiplex PCR, lists solely in-frame clones and lacks some. The top ten clones hold approximately 7% of a sample with about 80,000 clones, about 80% of them seen once. The material sequenced was CD4+ or CD8+ T cells sorted from blood, taken in a trial of the OX40 agonist ivuxolimab. The receptor set was obtained from an adult with an advanced solid tumor such as melanoma, head and neck, liver or kidney cancer.

V gene TRBV9 combines with J gene TRBJ1-1; D is unclear. The CDR3 runs to 14 residues. From germline, CDR1 is SGDLS and CDR2 YYNGEE. Between the trimmed V and J ends, which lost 0 bases and 0 bases, there was a span of 6 bases. The CDR3 DNA follows: TGTGCCAGCAGCGTAGGACGGGTGAACACTGAAGCTTTCTTT. Its translation is CASSVGRVNTEAFF.

CDR3 region: CASRDSFPGNTIYF. CDR3 DNA sequence: TGTGCCAGCAGGGATTCGTTCCCTGGAAACACCATATATTTT. The chain uses TRBV28 and TRBJ1-3; D ambiguous. The CDR3 consists of 14 residues. The V end lost 6 bases, the J end lost 2 bases, and 11 bases lay between the germline ends. CDR1 is MDHEN and CDR2 is SYDVKM in the germline V gene.

The V gene is TRBV4-3, the J gene TRBJ1-4, with D uncertain. This CDR3 comprises 17 residues. V lost 0 bases and J lost 2, with 13 bases in between. In germline, CDR1 is LGHNA, CDR2 YSLEER. CDR3 in DNA: TGCGCCAGCAGCCAAGATATAGGGCCTGGGACTAATGAAAAACTGTTTTTT. It encodes CASSQDIGPGTNEKLFF.

The rearrangement uses TRBV2 and TRBJ2-1; the match to TRBD2 covers 11 bases. Germline V lookup: CDR1 SNHLY, CDR2 FYNNEI. With V trimmed by 4 bases and J by 7 bases, 3 bases remained unmatched. This CDR3 has 14 residues. The CDR3 DNA follows: TGTGCCAGCAGTGTTTTAGCGGGGGGGAATGAGCAGTTCTTC. It specifies CASSVLAGGNEQFF.

The rearrangement joins TRBV25-1 to TRBJ1-4, with D possibly being TRBD1 (5 bases). In germline, CDR1 is MGHDK, CDR2 SYGVNS. V dropped 3 bases and J dropped 11 bases, with 19 bases sitting between them. CDR3 size: 15 residues. Here the CDR3 reads CASSDVNEKRQKLFF. Here the CDR3 DNA reads TGTGCCAGCAGTGACGTTAATGAGAAGCGACAGAAACTGTTTTTT.

The rearrangement links TRBV7-6 to TRBJ2-2, with 9 bases that match TRBD2. With V trimmed by 3 bases and J by 4 bases, 3 bases remained unmatched. CDR3 length: 15 residues. CDR1 and CDR2 (germline): SGHVS, FNYEAQ. Here the CDR3 reads CASSFSGGTTGELFF. Here the CDR3 DNA reads TGTGCCAGCAGCTTTAGCGGGGGAACCACCGGGGAGCTGTTTTTT. The variable domain in full, completed from reference TRBV7-6 and TRBJ2-2, reads GAGVSQSPRYKVTKRGQDVALRCDPISGHVSLYWYRQALGQGPEFLTYFNYEAQQDKSGLPNDRFSAERPEGSISTLTIQRTEQRDSAMYRCASSFSGGTTGELFFGEGSRLTVL.